The rows below give T cell receptor beta chains drawn from one sample of a study of blood T cell repertoires in COVID-19. Assay used: immunoSEQ multiplex PCR; TCRdb lists only in-frame clones, some missing. Found here are 140,000 or so clones, 75% to 85% of them singletons; the top ten hold around 9.6%. Sequences were obtained from peripheral blood. The receptors stem from a man aged 55-75 years with active or convalescent COVID-19. Each CDR3 is given with its conserved first and last residue. The D gene is left open where the match is weak. For some rows the clone size is stated as once, few or many, or as a class when expanded; others skip it.

CDR3aa: CASSRDRDTNYGYTF
CDR3nt: TGTGCCAGCAGCCGCGACAGAGACACTAACTATGGCTACACCTTC
d_gene: -
abundance: few
v_gene: TRBV4-2
j_gene: TRBJ1-2

CDR3aa: CASRQVGTGGAYGYTF
CDR3nt: TGTGCCAGCAGGCAGGTTGGGACAGGGGGAGCCTATGGCTACACCTTC
d_gene: TRBD1
abundance: few
v_gene: TRBV27
j_gene: TRBJ1-2

CDR3aa: CASSPGQAEAFF
CDR3nt: TGTGCCAGCAGCCCAGGACAAGCTGAAGCTTTCTTT
d_gene: -
abundance: once
v_gene: TRBV7-9
j_gene: TRBJ1-1

CDR3aa: CASSEQGTDTQYF
CDR3nt: TGTGCCAGTAGTGAGCAGGGCACAGATACGCAGTATTTT
d_gene: -
abundance: -
v_gene: TRBV19
j_gene: TRBJ2-3

CDR3aa: CASSSRGGQGLYEQFF
CDR3nt: TGTGCCAGCAGCTCACGAGGGGGACAGGGGTTATATGAGCAGTTCTTC
d_gene: TRBD1
abundance: -
v_gene: TRBV7-2
j_gene: TRBJ2-1

CDR3aa: CASKGTVWSNQPQHF
CDR3nt: TGTGCCAGTAAAGGGACTGTTTGGAGCAATCAGCCCCAGCATTTT
d_gene: -
abundance: once
v_gene: TRBV19
j_gene: TRBJ1-5

CDR3aa: CASSVDPGGPYNEQFF
CDR3nt: TGTGCCAGCAGCGTAGATCCGGGGGGACCCTACAATGAGCAGTTCTTC
d_gene: TRBD2
abundance: -
v_gene: TRBV9
j_gene: TRBJ2-1

CDR3aa: CASSPRVVTSTGELFF
CDR3nt: TGTGCCAGCTCACCACGTGTAGTTACTTCCACCGGGGAGCTGTTTTTT
d_gene: -
abundance: -
v_gene: TRBV18
j_gene: TRBJ2-2

CDR3aa: CASSLVGLAGSNEQFF
CDR3nt: TGTGCCAGCAGTCTCGTTGGGCTAGCGGGGTCGAATGAGCAGTTCTTC
d_gene: TRBD2
abundance: -
v_gene: TRBV11-3
j_gene: TRBJ2-1

CDR3aa: CASSDSGTVYEQYF
CDR3nt: TGTGCCAGCAGTGACTCCGGGACAGTCTACGAGCAGTACTTC
d_gene: TRBD1
abundance: -
v_gene: TRBV2
j_gene: TRBJ2-7